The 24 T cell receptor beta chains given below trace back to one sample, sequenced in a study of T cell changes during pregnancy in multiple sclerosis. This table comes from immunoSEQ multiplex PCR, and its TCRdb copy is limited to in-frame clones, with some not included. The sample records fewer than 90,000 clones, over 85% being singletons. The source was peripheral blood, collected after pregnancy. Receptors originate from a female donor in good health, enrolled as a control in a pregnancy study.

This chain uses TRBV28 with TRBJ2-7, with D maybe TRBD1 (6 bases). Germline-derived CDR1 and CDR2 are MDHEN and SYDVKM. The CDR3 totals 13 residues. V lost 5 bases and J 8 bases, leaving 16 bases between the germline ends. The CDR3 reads CASSRTSGVKQYF. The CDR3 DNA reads TGTGCCAGCAGTCGCACGTCAGGGGTAAAGCAGTACTTC.

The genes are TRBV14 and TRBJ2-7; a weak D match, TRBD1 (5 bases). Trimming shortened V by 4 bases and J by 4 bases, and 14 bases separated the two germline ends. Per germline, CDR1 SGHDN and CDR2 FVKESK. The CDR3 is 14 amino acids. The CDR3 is CASSRANTGYEQYF. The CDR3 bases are TGTGCCAGCAGCCGCGCAAATACAGGTTACGAGCAGTACTTC. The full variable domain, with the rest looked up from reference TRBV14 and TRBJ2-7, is EAGVTQFPSHSVIEKGQTVTLRCDPISGHDNLYWYRRVMGKEIKFLLHFVKESKQDESGMPNNRFLAERTGGTYSTLKVQPAELEDSGVYFCASSRANTGYEQYFGPGTRLTVT.

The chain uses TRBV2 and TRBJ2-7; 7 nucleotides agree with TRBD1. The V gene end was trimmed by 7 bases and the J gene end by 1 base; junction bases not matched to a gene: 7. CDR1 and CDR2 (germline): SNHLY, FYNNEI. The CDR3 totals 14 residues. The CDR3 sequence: CASIPGQHSYEQYF. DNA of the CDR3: TGTGCCAGCATTCCGGGACAGCATTCCTACGAGCAGTACTTC.

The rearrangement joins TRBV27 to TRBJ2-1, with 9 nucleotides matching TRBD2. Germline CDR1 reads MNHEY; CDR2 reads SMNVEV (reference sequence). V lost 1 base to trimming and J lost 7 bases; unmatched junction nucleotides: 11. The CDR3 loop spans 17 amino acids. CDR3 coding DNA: TGTGCCAGCAGTTTATTTCGTGGCGGGAGGGCCTTGAATGAGCAGTTCTTC. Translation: CASSLFRGGRALNEQFF.

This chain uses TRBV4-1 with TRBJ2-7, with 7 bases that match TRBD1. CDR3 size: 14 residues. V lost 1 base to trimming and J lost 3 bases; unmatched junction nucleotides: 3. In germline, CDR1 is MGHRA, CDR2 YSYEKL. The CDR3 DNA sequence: TGCGCCAGCAGCCAAGGACAGGGCTACTACGAGCAGTACTTC. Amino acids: CASSQGQGYYEQYF.

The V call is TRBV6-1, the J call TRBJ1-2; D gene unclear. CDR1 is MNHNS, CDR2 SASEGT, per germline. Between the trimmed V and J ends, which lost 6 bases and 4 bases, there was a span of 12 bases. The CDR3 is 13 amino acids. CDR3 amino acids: CASRYAESYGYTF. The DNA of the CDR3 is TGTGCCAGCAGGTATGCCGAGAGCTATGGCTACACCTTC.

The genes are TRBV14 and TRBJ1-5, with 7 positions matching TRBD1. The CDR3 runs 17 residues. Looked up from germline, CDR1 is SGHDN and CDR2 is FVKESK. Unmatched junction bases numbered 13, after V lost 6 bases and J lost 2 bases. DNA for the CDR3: TGTGCCAGCAGACCACCGGGACAGATTCTTTGCAATCAGCCCCAGCATTTT. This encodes CASRPPGQILCNQPQHF.

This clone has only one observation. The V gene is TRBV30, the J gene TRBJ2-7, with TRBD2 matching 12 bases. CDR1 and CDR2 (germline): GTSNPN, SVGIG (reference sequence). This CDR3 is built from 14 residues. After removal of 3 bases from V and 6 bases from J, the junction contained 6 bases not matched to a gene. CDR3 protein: CAWRVLAGGGEQYF. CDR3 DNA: TGTGCCTGGAGGGTACTAGCGGGAGGCGGCGAGCAGTACTTC.

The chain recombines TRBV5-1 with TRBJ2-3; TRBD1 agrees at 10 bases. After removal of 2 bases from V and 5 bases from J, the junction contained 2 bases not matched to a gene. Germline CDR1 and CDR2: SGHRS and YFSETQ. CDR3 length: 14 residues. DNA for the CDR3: TGCGCCAGCAGCTTAGGGACAGGGGAAGATACGCAGTATTTT. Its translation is CASSLGTGEDTQYF.

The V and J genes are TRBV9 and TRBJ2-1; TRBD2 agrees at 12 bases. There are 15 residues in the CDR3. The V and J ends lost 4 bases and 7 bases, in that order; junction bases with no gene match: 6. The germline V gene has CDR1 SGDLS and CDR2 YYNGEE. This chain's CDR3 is CASSSQTSGRNEQFF. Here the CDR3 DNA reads TGTGCCAGCAGCTCTCAGACTAGCGGGAGAAATGAGCAGTTCTTC.

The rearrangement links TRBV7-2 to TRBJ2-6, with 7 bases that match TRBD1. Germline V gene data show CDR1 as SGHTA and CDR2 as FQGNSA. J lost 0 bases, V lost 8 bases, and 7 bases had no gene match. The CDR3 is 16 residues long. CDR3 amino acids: CASSDRFFSGANVLTF. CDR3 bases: TGTGCCAGCTCGGACAGGTTTTTCTCTGGGGCCAACGTCCTGACTTTC.

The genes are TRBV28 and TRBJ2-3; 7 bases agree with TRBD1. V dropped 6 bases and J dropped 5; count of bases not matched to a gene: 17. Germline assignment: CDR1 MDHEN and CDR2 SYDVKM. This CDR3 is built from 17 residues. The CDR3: CASSLLLGTVTKDTQYF. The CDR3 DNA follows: TGTGCCAGCAGCCTACTTCTAGGGACAGTTACGAAAGATACGCAGTATTTT.

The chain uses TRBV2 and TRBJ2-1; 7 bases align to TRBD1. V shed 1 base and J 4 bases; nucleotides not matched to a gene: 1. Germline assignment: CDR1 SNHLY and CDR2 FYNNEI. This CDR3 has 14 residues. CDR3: CASSEEGQYNEQFF. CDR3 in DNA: TGTGCCAGCAGTGAAGAGGGACAGTACAATGAGCAGTTCTTC.

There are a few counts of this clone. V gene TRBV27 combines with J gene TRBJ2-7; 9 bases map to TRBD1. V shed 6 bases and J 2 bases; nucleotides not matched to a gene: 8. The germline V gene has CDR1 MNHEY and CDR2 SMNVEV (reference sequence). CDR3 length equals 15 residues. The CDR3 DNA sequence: TGTGCCAGCAGAGGAGGACAGGGGATTACCTACGAGCAGTACTTC. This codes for CASRGGQGITYEQYF.

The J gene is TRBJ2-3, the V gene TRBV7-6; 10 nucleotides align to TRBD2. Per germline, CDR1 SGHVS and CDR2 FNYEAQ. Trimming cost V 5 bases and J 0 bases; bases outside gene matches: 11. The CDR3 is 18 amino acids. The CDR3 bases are TGTGCCAGCAGCCAAACAAGCGGGAGGGCACTTAGCACAGATACGCAGTATTTT. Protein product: CASSQTSGRALSTDTQYF.

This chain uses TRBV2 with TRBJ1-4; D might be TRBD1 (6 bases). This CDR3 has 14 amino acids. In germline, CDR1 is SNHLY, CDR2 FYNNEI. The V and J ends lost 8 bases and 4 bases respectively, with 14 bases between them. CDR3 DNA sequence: TGTGCCAGCCTTAGGACAGCCCTTAATGAAAAACTGTTTTTT. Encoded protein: CASLRTALNEKLFF.

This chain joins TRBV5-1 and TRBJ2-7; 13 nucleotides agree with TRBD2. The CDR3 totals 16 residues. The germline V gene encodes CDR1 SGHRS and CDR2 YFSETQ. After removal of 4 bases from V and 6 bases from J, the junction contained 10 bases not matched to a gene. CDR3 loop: CASSGNGLAGAGEQYF. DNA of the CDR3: TGCGCCAGCAGCGGAAACGGACTAGCGGGAGCTGGCGAGCAGTACTTC.

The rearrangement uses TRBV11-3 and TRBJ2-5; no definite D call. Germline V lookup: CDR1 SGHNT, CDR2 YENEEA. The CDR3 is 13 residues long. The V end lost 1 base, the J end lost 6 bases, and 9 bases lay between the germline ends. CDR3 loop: CASSLGREQTQYF. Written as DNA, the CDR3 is TGTGCCAGCAGCTTAGGTCGCGAGCAGACCCAGTACTTC.

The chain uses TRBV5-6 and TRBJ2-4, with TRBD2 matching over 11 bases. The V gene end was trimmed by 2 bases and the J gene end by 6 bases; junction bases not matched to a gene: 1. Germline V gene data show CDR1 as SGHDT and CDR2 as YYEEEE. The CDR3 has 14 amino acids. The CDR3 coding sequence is TGTGCCAGCAGCTTAACTAGCGGGAGAAACATTCAGTACTTC. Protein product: CASSLTSGRNIQYF.

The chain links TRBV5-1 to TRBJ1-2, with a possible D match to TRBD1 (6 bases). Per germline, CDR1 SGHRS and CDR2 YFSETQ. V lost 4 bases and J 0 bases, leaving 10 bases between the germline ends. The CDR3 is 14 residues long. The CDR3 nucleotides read TGCGCCAGCAGCCCTCAGGGGCCTAACTATGGCTACACCTTC. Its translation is CASSPQGPNYGYTF.

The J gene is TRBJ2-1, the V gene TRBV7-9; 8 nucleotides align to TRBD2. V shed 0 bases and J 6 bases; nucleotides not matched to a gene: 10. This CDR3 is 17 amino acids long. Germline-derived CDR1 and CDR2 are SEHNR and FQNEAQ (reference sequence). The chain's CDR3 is CASSLANREGRVNEQFF. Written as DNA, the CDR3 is TGTGCCAGCAGCTTAGCAAATCGGGAGGGCCGGGTCAATGAGCAGTTCTTC.

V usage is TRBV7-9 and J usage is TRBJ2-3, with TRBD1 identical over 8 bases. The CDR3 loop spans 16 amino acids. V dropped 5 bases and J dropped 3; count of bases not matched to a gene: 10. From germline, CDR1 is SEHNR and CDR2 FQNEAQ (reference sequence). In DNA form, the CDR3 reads TGTGCCAGCAGCCCCAAGGACAGGGAGATTACAGATACGCAGTATTTT. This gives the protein CASSPKDREITDTQYF.

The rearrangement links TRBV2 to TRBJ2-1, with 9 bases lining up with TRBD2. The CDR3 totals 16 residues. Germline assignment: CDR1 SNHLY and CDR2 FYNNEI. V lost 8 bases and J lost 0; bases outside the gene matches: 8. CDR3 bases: TGTGCCAGCGAAAGTGGCGGGGGGGACTCCTACAATGAGCAGTTCTTC. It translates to CASESGGGDSYNEQFF.

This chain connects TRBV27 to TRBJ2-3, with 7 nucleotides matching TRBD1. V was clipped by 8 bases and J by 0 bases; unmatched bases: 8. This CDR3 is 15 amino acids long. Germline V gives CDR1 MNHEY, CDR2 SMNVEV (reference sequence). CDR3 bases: TGTGCCAGCCAAAGCAGGGACAGTAGCACAGATACGCAGTATTTT. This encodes CASQSRDSSTDTQYF.